Listed here are 11 T cell receptor beta chains from one sample, sequenced in a study of tumor-infiltrating lymphocytes in oesophageal squamous cell carcinoma. In TCRdb, the PCR reads were re-called with MiXCR into one record per CDR3 protein. Of nearly 20,000 distinct CDR3 sequences listed, 35% to 45% are singletons. Sample: esophageal tumor tissue. The receptors originated from a male donor with esophageal squamous cell carcinoma.

Note on this clonotype: A junction boundary mismatches the germline segment, possibly from a read error. This sequence joins TRBV7-7 and TRBJ2-1, with 12 bases that match TRBD2. Germline-derived CDR1 and CDR2 are SSHAT and FNYEAQ (reference sequence). CDR3 length: 19 residues. In nucleotides, the CDR3 is TGTGCTAGCAGCTTAGCTATCGGACTAGCGGGGATCCCCTACAATGAGCAGTTCTTC. Encoded protein: CASSLAIGLAGIPYNEQFF.

This clonotype was observed many times. A single base separates this from a much larger clone, so it may be a read error. The gene calls are TRBV10-3 and TRBJ2-7; 13 bases fit TRBD2. The CDR3 totals 13 residues. The germline V gene encodes CDR1 ENHRY and CDR2 SYGVKD. V trimming: 10 bases; J trimming: 6 bases; junction bases outside the gene matches: 6. CDR3 in amino acids: CATGLAGVREQYF. The CDR3 nucleotides are TGTGCCACCGGACTAGCGGGAGTACGCGAGCAGTACTTC.

CDR3 sequence (DNA): TGTGCCAGTATGAGGGAGGGCGTCTGGGCTGAAGCTTTCTTT. It yields the protein CASMREGVWAEAFF. The chain links TRBV19 to TRBJ1-1; D ambiguous. Deletions cut 7 bases from V and 6 bases from J, with 18 bases between. Per the germline V gene, CDR1 is LNHDA and CDR2 is SQIVND (reference sequence). The CDR3 is made up of 14 amino acids.

The DNA of the CDR3 is TGTGCCAGCAGCGCGGCCGGGACAGCAAAAGAGACCCAGTACTTC. Amino acid sequence: CASSAAGTAKETQYF. The rearrangement uses TRBV11-2 and TRBJ2-6, with 7 bases that match TRBD1. The J call is doubtful: the DNA matches TRBJ2-5 better. From germline, CDR1 is SGHAT and CDR2 FQNNGV. This CDR3 comprises 15 residues.

This clonotype has a handful of counts. The J gene is TRBJ2-1, the V gene TRBV5-1, with TRBD1 matching over 8 bases. This CDR3 is 16 amino acids long. Per germline, CDR1 SGHRS and CDR2 YFSETQ. After removal of 0 bases from V and 2 bases from J, the junction contained 4 bases not matched to a gene. The CDR3 DNA sequence: TGCGCCAGCAGCTTGGTGCGGACAGGGCCCTACAATGAGCAGTTCTTC. Amino acids: CASSLVRTGPYNEQFF. The variable domain in full, completed from reference TRBV5-1 and TRBJ2-1, reads KAGVTQTPRYLIKTRGQQVTLSCSPISGHRSVSWYQQTPGQGLQFLFEYFSETQRNKGNFPGRFSGRQFSNSRSEMNVSTLELGDSALYLCASSLVRTGPYNEQFFGPGTRLTVL.

V usage is TRBV5-1 and J usage is TRBJ2-2, with D perhaps TRBD1 or TRBD2 (5 bases each). This CDR3 spans 16 amino acids. Germline values: CDR1 SGHRS, CDR2 YFSETQ. V was trimmed by 4 bases and J by 0 bases, leaving 13 bases between them. CDR3 in DNA: TGCGCCAGCAGCCCGCCGGGACGAACGAACACCGGGGAGCTGTTTTTT. Translation gives CASSPPGRTNTGELFF.

V is TRBV7-9 and J is TRBJ2-5; 11 nucleotides line up with TRBD2. The CDR3 length is 19 residues. V lost 5 bases and J lost 5; bases outside the gene matches: 19. The germline CDR1 and CDR2 sequences are SEHNR and FQNEAQ (reference sequence). Written as DNA, the CDR3 is TGTGCCAGCAGCCGTACCGGGACTAGCGGTCGAGGAGGATGGGAGACCCAGTACTTC. Its protein is CASSRTGTSGRGGWETQYF.

Regarding this clonotype: Its ends do not fully match the called genes, so a read error is possible. The chain couples TRBV6-6 to TRBJ2-7; D is perhaps TRBD2 (6 bases). This CDR3 region has 15 residues. Germline-derived CDR1 and CDR2 are MNHNY and SVGAGI (reference sequence). This CDR3 is CASSYLHRTNSPLQF. CDR3 nucleotide sequence: TGTGCCAGCAGTTACCTGCACAGGACTAATTCACCCCTCCAATTC.

The V and J genes are TRBV2 and TRBJ1-5; TRBD1 might be the D (5 bases). The CDR3 loop spans 17 amino acids. V lost 6 bases and J lost 3, with 21 bases in between. The germline V gene encodes CDR1 SNHLY and CDR2 FYNNEI. The CDR3, as DNA: TGTGCCAGCAGCGGCCTCGGGTATGGGGCCAACAATCAGCCCCAGCATTTT. As protein: CASSGLGYGANNQPQHF.

This clonotype is medium-sized by share. The genes are TRBV10-3 and TRBJ2-5, with D uncertain. The germline V gene has CDR1 ENHRY and CDR2 SYGVKD. The V and J ends lost 6 bases and 1 base respectively, with 6 bases between them. The CDR3 loop spans 12 amino acids. CDR3 sequence: CAIRGSQETQYF. The CDR3 DNA follows: TGTGCCATCAGGGGCAGCCAAGAGACCCAGTACTTC.

This clonotype occurred many times. This rearrangement joins TRBV20-1 to TRBJ1-6; D uncertain. From germline, CDR1 is DFQATT and CDR2 SNEGSKA (reference sequence). The CDR3 has 17 amino acids. Trimming took off 0 bases at V and 3 bases at J, with 15 bases between the two ends. CDR3 nucleotides: TGCAGTGCTAGAGACCCCACGGGGATGGGCTATAATTCACCCCTCCACTTT. This translates into CSARDPTGMGYNSPLHF.